This T cell receptor beta chain was recorded in a study of blood T cells in healthy people across ages. This CDR3 has 12 amino acids. In germline, CDR1 is MNHEY, CDR2 SVGAGI. A second PCR of 7 to 11 cycles used a sample-barcoded 5' primer and a J-beta primer mix. Each cDNA molecule carried a tag from a template-switch adaptor that contained 12 random nucleotides. Each CDR3 protein is one row after TCRdb ran MiXCR on the 5' RACE reads. The sample consists of hundreds of thousands of distinct CDR3 sequences, roughly half of them appearing once. Input material: blood. This TCR was recovered from a man in his 60s in good health. The genes are TRBV6-5 and TRBJ1-1; weak D call: TRBD1 (5 bases). CDR3 sequence: CAAGRVNTEAFF. CDR3 DNA: TGTGCTGCGGGGCGCGTGAACACTGAAGCTTTCTTT.